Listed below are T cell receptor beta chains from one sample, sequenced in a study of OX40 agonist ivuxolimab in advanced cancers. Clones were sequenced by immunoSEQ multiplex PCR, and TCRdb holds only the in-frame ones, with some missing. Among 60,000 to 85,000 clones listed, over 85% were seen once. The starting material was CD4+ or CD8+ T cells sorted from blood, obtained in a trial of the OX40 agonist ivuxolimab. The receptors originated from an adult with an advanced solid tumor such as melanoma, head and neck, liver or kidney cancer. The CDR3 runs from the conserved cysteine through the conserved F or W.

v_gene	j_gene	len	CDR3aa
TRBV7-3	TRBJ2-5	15	CASSLSPGMQETQYF
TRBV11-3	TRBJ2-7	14	CASSVHGGAGEQYF
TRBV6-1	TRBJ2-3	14	CASYTTSGRDTQYF
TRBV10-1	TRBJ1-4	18	CASPLPWDRGCANEKLFF
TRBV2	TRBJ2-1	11	CASSERIEQFF
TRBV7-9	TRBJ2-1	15	CASSLGRTSGNEQFF
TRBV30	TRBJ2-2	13	CAWSDSNTGELFF
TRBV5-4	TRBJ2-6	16	CASSSNGDSGANVLTF
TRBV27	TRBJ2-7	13	CASSAFLGYEQYF
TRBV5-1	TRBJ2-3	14	CASSGTGSSDTQYF
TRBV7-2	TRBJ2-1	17	CASSTPWGLAGGDEQFF
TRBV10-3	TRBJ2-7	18	CAISDKLGTSGRVDEQYF
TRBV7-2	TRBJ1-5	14	CASSSWDFGKPQHF
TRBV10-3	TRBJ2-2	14	CAISGSTGDGELFF
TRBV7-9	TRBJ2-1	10	CASSFNEQFF
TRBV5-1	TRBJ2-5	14	CASSAGLRQETQYF
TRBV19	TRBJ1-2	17	CASSEGPAGQGYYGYTF
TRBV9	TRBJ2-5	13	CASSVDRDETQYF
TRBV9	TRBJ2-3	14	CASSVVPSVGTQYF
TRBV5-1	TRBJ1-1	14	CASSAGQSNTEAFF
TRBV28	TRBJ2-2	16	CASSIGIAGNTGELFF
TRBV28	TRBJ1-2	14	CASRDRTQSYGYTF
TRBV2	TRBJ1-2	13	CAQMSVGDYGYTF
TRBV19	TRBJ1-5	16	CASSIWGQGSNQPQHF
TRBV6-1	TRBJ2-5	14	CASSAGTAEETQYF
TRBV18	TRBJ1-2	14	CASSPVGDSYGYTF
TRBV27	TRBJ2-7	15	CASSLGGTGYYEQYF
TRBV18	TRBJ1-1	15	CASSPRTAGDTEAFF
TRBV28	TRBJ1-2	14	CASSLLPPGYGYTF
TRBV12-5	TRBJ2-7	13	CASGLSGTYEQYF
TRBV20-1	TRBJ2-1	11	CSARSTGEQFF
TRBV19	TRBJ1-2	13	CASSVGGVSGYTF
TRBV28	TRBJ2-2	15	CATNSGPGNTGELFF
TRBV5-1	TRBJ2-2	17	CASSLDGVSGNTGELFF